These T cell receptor beta chains were read from a single sample in a study of cytomegalovirus exposure and HLA in healthy donors. Only in-frame clones appear in the TCRdb table, and some are missing; sequencing was by immunoSEQ multiplex PCR. Of roughly 240,000 clones listed, roughly 87% are singletons. The sample taken for sequencing was PBMCs. These receptors were obtained from a woman in her thirties or forties in good health and CMV-seropositive. Both conserved end residues are part of each CDR3. A D gene is named only where the DNA matches it firmly. The size of a clone is reported for some rows only, either as once, few or many, or as a class for expanded clones.

14,TRBV5-1,TRBJ2-1,NA,TRBD2,TGCGCCAGCACCCCTAGCGGGGTAGGGAATGAGCAGTTCTTC,CASTPSGVGNEQFF
11,TRBV29-1,TRBJ2-7,NA,NA,TGCAGCTACCATACAGAATACGAGCAGTACTTC,CSYHTEYEQYF
13,TRBV6-5,TRBJ2-7,NA,NA,TGTGCCAGCAGCCGGAGTACAACCTACGAGCAGTACTTC,CASSRSTTYEQYF
17,TRBV5-6,TRBJ1-2,NA,TRBD1,TGTGCCAGCAGCTTAAAAGGACTGGAGGGGGCAAACTATGGCTACACCTTC,CASSLKGLEGANYGYTF
12,TRBV30,TRBJ2-1,NA,NA,TGTGCCTGGAGTGTGGCCCTCGATGAGCAGTTCTTC,CAWSVALDEQFF
14,TRBV5-6,TRBJ2-1,NA,TRBD2,TGTGCCAGCAGAGAGGCGGGGGGGGGCGATGAGCAGTTCTTC,CASREAGGGDEQFF
16,TRBV5-6,TRBJ2-2,NA,NA,TGTGCCAGCAGCTTGGTAGGGACACCTCTCACCGGGGAGCTGTTTTTT,CASSLVGTPLTGELFF
16,TRBV19,TRBJ2-2,few,TRBD2,TGTGCCAGTAGTAGGGGGGGTGTAAGAGGCACCGGGGAGCTGTTTTTT,CASSRGGVRGTGELFF
15,TRBV5-1,TRBJ2-2,once,TRBD2,TGCGCCAGCAGAACTAGCGGGGGGAACACCGGGGAGCTGTTTTTT,CASRTSGGNTGELFF
20,TRBV4-1,TRBJ2-4,NA,NA,TGCGCCAGCAGCCAGGACGTCATACTAGGGACTTGGTTGACCAAAAACATTCAGTACTTC,CASSQDVILGTWLTKNIQYF
15,TRBV4-3,TRBJ2-7,NA,TRBD2,TGCGCCAGCAGAACTCAACTAGCGGGAGACTACGAGCAGTACTTC,CASRTQLAGDYEQYF
14,TRBV7-3,TRBJ1-1,NA,NA,TGTGCCAGCAGCTCCGAGCCCCAGGGAACTGAAGCTTTCTTT,CASSSEPQGTEAFF
14,TRBV11-1,TRBJ2-2,NA,TRBD1,TGTGCCAGCAGCTTAGACTACAGGGGCGGGGAGCTGTTTTTT,CASSLDYRGGELFF
15,TRBV7-9,TRBJ2-7,NA,TRBD2,TGTGCCAGCAGTCCAACTAGCGGTCCCTCCTACGAGCAGTACTTC,CASSPTSGPSYEQYF
14,TRBV7-3,TRBJ2-1,NA,TRBD2,TGTGCCAGCAGCCCCCTAGCGGGCTACAATGAGCAGTTCTTC,CASSPLAGYNEQFF
16,TRBV27,TRBJ1-4,NA,TRBD1,TGTGCCACCTGGGAGGGACAGGGGCCAACTAATGAAAAACTGTTTTTT,CATWEGQGPTNEKLFF
15,TRBV7-9,TRBJ2-3,NA,NA,TGTGCCAGCAGCCCAGGGATTAGTGGAACAGATACGCAGTATTTT,CASSPGISGTDTQYF
15,TRBV6-5,TRBJ1-5,NA,NA,TGTGCCAGCAGCCTGGGGGCGAGTTGGAATCAGCCCCAGCATTTT,CASSLGASWNQPQHF
17,TRBV5-1,TRBJ2-1,once,TRBD2,TGCGCCAGCAGCTTGAGTAGCGGGAGGGCCGGGTACAATGAGCAGTTCTTC,CASSLSSGRAGYNEQFF
15,TRBV7-9,TRBJ2-4,few,NA,TGTTCCAGCAGCTGGATAGGAGGAGCCAAAAACATTCAGTACTTC,CSSSWIGGAKNIQYF
15,TRBV7-2,TRBJ2-7,NA,TRBD2,TGTGCCAGCAGCATTACTAGCGGGAGGGGCTACGAGCAGTACTTC,CASSITSGRGYEQYF
14,TRBV7-2,TRBJ1-2,once,NA,TGTGCCAGCAGCTTAGCAGACAGAATCTATGGCTACACCTTC,CASSLADRIYGYTF
14,TRBV6-5,TRBJ1-1,NA,TRBD1,TGTGCCTCTTACAGGGGAAGTGGAAACACTGAAGCTTTCTTT,CASYRGSGNTEAFF
15,TRBV7-9,TRBJ2-7,NA,TRBD1,TGTGCCAGCAGCCCAGGGACAGGGGGCGCCTACGAGCAGTACTTC,CASSPGTGGAYEQYF
15,TRBV19,TRBJ1-2,NA,TRBD1,TGTGCCAGTAGTCTTACCGGGACAGGTCTCTATGGCTACACCTTC,CASSLTGTGLYGYTF